This T cell receptor beta chain was identified in a study of spatial heterogeneity in lung cancer. Time point defined: sample taken at primary tumor resection. Sequencing of whole RNA from tumor, nontumor lung or frozen PBMC involved no sorting. Between the trimmed V and J ends, which lost 2 bases and 3 bases, there was a span of 16 bases. The CDR3 is made up of 16 amino acids. The germline V gene encodes CDR1 SGHRS and CDR2 YFSETQ. This clonotype has more than one count but fewer than ten. Unique molecular identifiers tagged every individual TCR cDNA molecule. TCRdb re-analysed the 5' RACE reads in MiXCR, keeping a single row per CDR3 protein. The repertoire holds about 75,000 distinct CDR3 sequences, with about an eighth as singletons.

Sequenced material: PBMCs, taken at surgery. The sequence derives from a male donor with early-stage non-small cell lung cancer. The V call is TRBV5-1, the J call TRBJ2-3; D is uncertain. CDR3 region: CASSFGSSPGTDTQYF. The CDR3 DNA sequence: TGCGCCAGCAGCTTTGGGTCAAGCCCCGGGACAGATACGCAGTATTTT.